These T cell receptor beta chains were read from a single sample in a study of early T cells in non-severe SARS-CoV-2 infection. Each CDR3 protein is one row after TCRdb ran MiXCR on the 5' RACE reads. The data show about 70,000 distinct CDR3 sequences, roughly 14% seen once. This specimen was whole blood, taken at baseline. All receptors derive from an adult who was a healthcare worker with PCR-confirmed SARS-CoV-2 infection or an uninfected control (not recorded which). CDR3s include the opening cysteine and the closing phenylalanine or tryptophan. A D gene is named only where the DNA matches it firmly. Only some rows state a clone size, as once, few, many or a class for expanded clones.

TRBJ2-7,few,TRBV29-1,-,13,TGCAGCGCCCGTAGCCCGGGGATCTACGAGCAGTACTTC,CSARSPGIYEQYF
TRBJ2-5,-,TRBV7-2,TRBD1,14,TGTGCCAGCAGCCTCGGCAGGGGGCAAGAGACCCAGTACTTC,CASSLGRGQETQYF
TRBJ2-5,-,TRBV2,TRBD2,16,TGTGCCAGCAGTGCATCTAGCGGGAGGATCCCAGAGACCCAGTACTTC,CASSASSGRIPETQYF
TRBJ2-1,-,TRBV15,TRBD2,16,TGTGCCACCAGCAGAGTGTACGGGAGGTATGCCAGTGAGCAGTTCTTC,CATSRVYGRYASEQFF
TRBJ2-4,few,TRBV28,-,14,TGTGCCAGCAGTTTTGGGCGGGAGCGGGACATTCGGTACTTC,CASSFGRERDIRYF
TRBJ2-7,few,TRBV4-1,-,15,TGCGCCAGCAGCCAAGAGTATCCCAGCAACTACGAGCAGTACTTC,CASSQEYPSNYEQYF
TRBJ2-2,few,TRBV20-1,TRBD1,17,TGCAGTGCTAGAGCGTTGATGAGGACAGGGGGCACCGGGGAGCTGTTTTTT,CSARALMRTGGTGELFF
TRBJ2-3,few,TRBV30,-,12,TGTGCCTGGAGTACCCAGGGGGGTACGCAGTATTTT,CAWSTQGGTQYF
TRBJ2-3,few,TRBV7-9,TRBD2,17,TGTGCCACCTACTGGGGCCTAGCGGGAGCAATCACAGATACGCAGTATTTT,CATYWGLAGAITDTQYF
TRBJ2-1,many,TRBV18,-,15,TGTGCCAGCTCACCACCCTCGGCCCAACGCACTGAGCAGTTCTTC,CASSPPSAQRTEQFF
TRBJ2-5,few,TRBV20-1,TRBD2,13,TGCAGTGCCTTCATGGGGGGGGAAGAGACCCAGTACTTC,CSAFMGGEETQYF
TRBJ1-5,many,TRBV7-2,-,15,TGTGCCAGCAGCTTAGTCACAGGGAGCAATCAGCCCCAGCATTTT,CASSLVTGSNQPQHF
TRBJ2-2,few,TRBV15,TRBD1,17,TGTGCCACCAGCAGAGAAGGAACCCCAGGGGGTAGCGGGGAGCTGTTTTTT,CATSREGTPGGSGELFF